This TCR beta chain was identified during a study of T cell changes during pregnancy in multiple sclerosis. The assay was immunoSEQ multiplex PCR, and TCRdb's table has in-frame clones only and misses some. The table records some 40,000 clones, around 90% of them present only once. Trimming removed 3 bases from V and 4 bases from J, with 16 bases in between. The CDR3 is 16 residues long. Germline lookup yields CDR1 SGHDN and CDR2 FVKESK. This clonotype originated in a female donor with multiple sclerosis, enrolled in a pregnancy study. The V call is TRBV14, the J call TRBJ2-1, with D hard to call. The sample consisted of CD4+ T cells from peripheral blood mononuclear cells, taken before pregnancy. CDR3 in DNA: TGTGCCAGCAGCCAGTCGGGTGGCAGTTATTACAATGAGCAGTTCTTC. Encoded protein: CASSQSGGSYYNEQFF. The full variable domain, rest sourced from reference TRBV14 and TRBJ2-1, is EAGVTQFPSHSVIEKGQTVTLRCDPISGHDNLYWYRRVMGKEIKFLLHFVKESKQDESGMPNNRFLAERTGGTYSTLKVQPAELEDSGVYFCASSQSGGSYYNEQFFGPGTRLTVL.